This section outlines one TCR beta chain sequence together with its context. What it recognizes is unknown. This record comes from a study of blood T cells in healthy people across ages. General study results and limits: Diversity of TCR beta per million T cells declined in a roughly linear way with age.

Sample donors were healthy Caucasian individuals that came from Russia, aged about 6 to 95. In each sample, at least 6 million PBMCs were isolated. Between the trimmed V and J ends, which lost 4 bases and 7 bases, there was a span of 15 bases. Germline V gene lookup returns CDR1 SGHRS and CDR2 YFSETQ. The CDR3 consists of 15 residues. Then a second PCR, running roughly 7 to 11 cycles, was carried out with a sample-barcoded 5' primer and a J-beta primer mix. Tags on each cDNA molecule came from a template-switch adaptor with 12 random nucleotides. TCRdb reprocessed the 5' RACE reads with MiXCR, giving one entry per CDR3 protein. The sample has 750,000 to 1,000,000 distinct CDR3 sequences, about 28% seen once. These records were also assigned to another study, of T cells of mothers and their children.

This TCR derives from a woman aged 40-49 years in good health. The specimen sequenced was blood. The chain is built from TRBV5-1 and TRBJ1-6; D is ambiguous. CDR3 in amino acids: CASSLAQAGNSPLHF. In DNA, the CDR3 is TGCGCCAGCAGCCTCGCGCAGGCTGGGAATTCACCCCTCCACTTT.